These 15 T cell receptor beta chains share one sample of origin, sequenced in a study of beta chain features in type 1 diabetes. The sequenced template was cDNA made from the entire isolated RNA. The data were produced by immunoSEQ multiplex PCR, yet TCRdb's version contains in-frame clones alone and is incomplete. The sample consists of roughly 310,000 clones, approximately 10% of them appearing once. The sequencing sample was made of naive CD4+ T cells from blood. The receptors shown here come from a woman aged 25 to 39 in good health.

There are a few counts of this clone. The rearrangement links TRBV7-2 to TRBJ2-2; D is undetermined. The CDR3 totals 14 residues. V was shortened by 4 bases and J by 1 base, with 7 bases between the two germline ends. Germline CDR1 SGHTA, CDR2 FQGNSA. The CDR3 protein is CASSSFKNTGELFF. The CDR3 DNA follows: TGTGCCAGCAGCTCCTTTAAGAACACCGGGGAGCTGTTTTTT.

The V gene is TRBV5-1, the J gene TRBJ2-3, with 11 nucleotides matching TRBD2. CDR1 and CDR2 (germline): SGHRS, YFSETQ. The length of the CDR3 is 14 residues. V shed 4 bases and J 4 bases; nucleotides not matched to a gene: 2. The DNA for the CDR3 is TGCGCCAGCAGCCCGGGACTAGCGGCAGATACGCAGTATTTT. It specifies CASSPGLAADTQYF.

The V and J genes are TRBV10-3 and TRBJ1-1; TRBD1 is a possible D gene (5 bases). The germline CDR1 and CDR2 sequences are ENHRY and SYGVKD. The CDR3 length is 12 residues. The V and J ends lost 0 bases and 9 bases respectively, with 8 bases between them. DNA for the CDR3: TGTGCCATCAGTGAGTCGCAGGGAAAAGCTTTCTTT. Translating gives CAISESQGKAFF.

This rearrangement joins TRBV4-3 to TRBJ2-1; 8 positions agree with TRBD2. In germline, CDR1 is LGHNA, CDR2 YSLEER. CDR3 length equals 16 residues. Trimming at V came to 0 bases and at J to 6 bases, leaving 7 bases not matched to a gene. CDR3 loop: CASSQEGAGDPNEQFF. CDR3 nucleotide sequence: TGCGCCAGCAGCCAAGAGGGAGCGGGAGACCCCAATGAGCAGTTCTTC.

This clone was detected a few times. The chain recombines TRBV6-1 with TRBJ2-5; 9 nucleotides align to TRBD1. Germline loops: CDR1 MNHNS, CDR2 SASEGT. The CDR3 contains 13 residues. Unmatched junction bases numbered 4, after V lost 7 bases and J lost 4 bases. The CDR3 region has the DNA TGTGCCAGCACCACAGGGGGCTCAGAGACCCAGTACTTC. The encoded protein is CASTTGGSETQYF.

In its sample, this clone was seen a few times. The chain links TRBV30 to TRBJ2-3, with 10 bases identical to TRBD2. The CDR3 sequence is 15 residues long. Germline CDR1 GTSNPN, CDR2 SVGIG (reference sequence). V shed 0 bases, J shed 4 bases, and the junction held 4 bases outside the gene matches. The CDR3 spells CAWSVPSGRPDTQYF. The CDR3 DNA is TGTGCCTGGAGTGTACCTAGCGGGAGACCAGATACGCAGTATTTT.

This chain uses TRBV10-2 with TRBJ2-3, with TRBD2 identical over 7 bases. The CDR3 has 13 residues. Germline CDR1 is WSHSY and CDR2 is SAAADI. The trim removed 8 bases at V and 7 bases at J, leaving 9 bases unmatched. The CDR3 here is CASLSAGAYTQYF. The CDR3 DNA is TGCGCCAGCCTCTCGGCGGGAGCTTATACGCAGTATTTT.

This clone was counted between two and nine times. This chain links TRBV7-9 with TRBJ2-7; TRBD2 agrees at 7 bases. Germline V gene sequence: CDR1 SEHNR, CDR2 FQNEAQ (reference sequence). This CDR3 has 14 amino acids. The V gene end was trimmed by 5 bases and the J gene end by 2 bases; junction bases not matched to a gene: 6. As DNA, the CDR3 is TGTGCCAGCAGCCCCCAGCGGGGAACCTACGAGCAGTACTTC. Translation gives CASSPQRGTYEQYF.

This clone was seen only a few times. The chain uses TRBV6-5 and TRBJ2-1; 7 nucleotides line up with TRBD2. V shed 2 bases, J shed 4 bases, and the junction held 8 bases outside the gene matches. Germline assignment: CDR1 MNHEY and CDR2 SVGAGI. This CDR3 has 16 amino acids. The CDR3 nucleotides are TGTGCCAGCAGTTACGAAGGCGGGAGTTCGTACAATGAGCAGTTCTTC. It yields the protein CASSYEGGSSYNEQFF.

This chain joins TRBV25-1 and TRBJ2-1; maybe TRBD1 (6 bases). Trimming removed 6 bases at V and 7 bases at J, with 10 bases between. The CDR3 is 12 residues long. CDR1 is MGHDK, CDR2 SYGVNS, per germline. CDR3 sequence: CASRRQVNEQFF. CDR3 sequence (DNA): TGTGCCAGCAGGCGACAGGTAAATGAGCAGTTCTTC.

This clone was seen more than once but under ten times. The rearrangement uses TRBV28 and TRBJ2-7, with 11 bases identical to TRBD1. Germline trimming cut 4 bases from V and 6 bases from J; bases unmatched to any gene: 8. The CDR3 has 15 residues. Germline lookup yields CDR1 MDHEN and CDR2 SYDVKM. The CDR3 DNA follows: TGTGCCAGCAGTTCCACTGGACAGGGGGCGGCCGAGCAGTACTTC. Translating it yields CASSSTGQGAAEQYF.

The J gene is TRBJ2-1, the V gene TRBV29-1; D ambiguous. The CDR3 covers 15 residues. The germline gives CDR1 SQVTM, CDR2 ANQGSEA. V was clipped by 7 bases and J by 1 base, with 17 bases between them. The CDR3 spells CSARLFSGSYNEQFF. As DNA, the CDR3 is TGCAGCGCCCGGTTGTTTAGTGGTTCCTACAATGAGCAGTTCTTC.

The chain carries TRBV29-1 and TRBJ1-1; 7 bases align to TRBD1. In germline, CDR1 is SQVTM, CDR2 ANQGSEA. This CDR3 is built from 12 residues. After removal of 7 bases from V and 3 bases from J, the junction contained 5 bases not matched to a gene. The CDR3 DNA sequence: TGCAGCGCCCAAGACAGGGACACTGAAGCTTTCTTT. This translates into CSAQDRDTEAFF.

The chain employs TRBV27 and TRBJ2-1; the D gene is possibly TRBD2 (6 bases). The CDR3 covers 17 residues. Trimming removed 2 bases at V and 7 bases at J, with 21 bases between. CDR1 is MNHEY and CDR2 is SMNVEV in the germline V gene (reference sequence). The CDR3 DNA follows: TGTGCCAGCAGTTTAGCGGGACTTTCTTCTGGGGGGAATGAGCAGTTCTTC. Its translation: CASSLAGLSSGGNEQFF.

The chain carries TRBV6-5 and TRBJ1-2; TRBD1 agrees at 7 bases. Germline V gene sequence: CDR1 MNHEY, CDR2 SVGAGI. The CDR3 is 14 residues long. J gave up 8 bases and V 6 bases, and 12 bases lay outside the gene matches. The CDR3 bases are TGTGCCAGCAGCCGAGAGACAGGGTATAGCGGCTACACCTTC. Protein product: CASSRETGYSGYTF.